A selection of T cell receptor beta chains follows, all from one sample in a study of beta chain features in type 1 diabetes. Data came from immunoSEQ multiplex PCR; TCRdb stores just in-frame clones and leaves some out. The sample carries fewer than 45,000 clones, 65% to 80% recorded once. The sample consisted of Tregs from blood. Receptor source: a man aged 25 to 45 with type 1 diabetes. Some clones in this sample may be carry-over from other donors' samples. The CDR3 runs from the conserved cysteine through the conserved F or W.

J,V,CDR3
TRBJ2-5,TRBV5-1,CASSSGTSGIETQYF
TRBJ1-4,TRBV19,CASSGARGPEKLFF
TRBJ2-7,TRBV7-8,CASSLMGESGGPYEQYF
TRBJ2-7,TRBV7-9,CASSQGHLAYEQYF
TRBJ2-7,TRBV19,CASSIVGGRLTYEQYF
TRBJ2-7,TRBV2,CASSDLGQTYEQYF
TRBJ1-1,TRBV7-6,CASSLGPGNTEAFF
TRBJ1-1,TRBV6-5,CASSPTAANTEAFF
TRBJ2-3,TRBV2,CASNLQGADTQYF
TRBJ1-2,TRBV5-1,CASSIPDRGGYGYTF
TRBJ2-6,TRBV2,CASREGQANVLTF
TRBJ2-5,TRBV7-2,CASSWTSLARQTQYF
TRBJ2-3,TRBV10-2,CASSDWRGRPDTQYF
TRBJ1-1,TRBV27,CASSSTGGWTEAFF
TRBJ2-1,TRBV5-1,CASSPGTSGGKQFF
TRBJ1-4,TRBV18,CASSLTGPNEKLFF
TRBJ2-2,TRBV5-1,CASSFDPGLAGHTGELFF
TRBJ2-5,TRBV18,CASSPAGVETQYF
TRBJ2-3,TRBV7-2,CASSFSAGGGTDTQYF
TRBJ2-1,TRBV7-2,CASSPGSGGHEQFF
TRBJ1-2,TRBV2,CASSEQGSGGYTF
TRBJ2-2,TRBV7-2,CASSPRGTGVTGELFF
TRBJ2-1,TRBV29-1,CSAHRGPSYNEQFF
TRBJ2-2,TRBV5-1,CASSLGSGTANTGELFF
TRBJ1-3,TRBV25-1,CASSESGSSGNTIYF
TRBJ2-1,TRBV27,CASSRTGTYNEQFF
TRBJ2-7,TRBV7-8,CASRPFTVYEQYF
TRBJ1-1,TRBV5-1,CASSLLRVGTEAFF
TRBJ1-3,TRBV9,CASSVAQGFSGNTIYF
TRBJ1-4,TRBV27,CASSRDRGRKLFF
TRBJ2-3,TRBV10-3,CATRQGSTDTQYF
TRBJ1-5,TRBV28,CASSDSQDQPQHF
TRBJ1-3,TRBV7-7,CASSAQGSGNTIYF